Listed below are T cell receptor beta chains from one sample, sequenced in a study of T-cell memory formation after mild COVID-19. One entry per CDR3 protein, called by TCRdb with MiXCR from the 5' RACE reads. There are 200,000 to 250,000 distinct CDR3 sequences in the sample; roughly 15% occur only once, and about 3.5% lies in the top ten. Sequenced: PBMCs or a T cell subset sorted from them (not recorded which). These receptors all stem from a young man who had mild COVID-19 (a few samples of this study predate the infection). Cell type and time point are not known. Each CDR3 is given with its conserved first and last residue. D genes are given only for firm matches. Not every row has a clone size; where given, it reads once, few, many or a size class.

CASSPRRDQPQHF | TGTGCCAGCTCACCACGGCGGGATCAGCCCCAGCATTTT | TRBJ1-5 | TRBV18 | - | -
CATSDFQGVSTDTQYF | TGTGCCACCAGTGATTTCCAGGGGGTAAGCACAGATACGCAGTATTTT | TRBJ2-3 | TRBV24-1 | TRBD1 | -
CASSSIEVAVNTEAFF | TGCGCCAGCAGCTCCATCGAGGTGGCGGTGAACACTGAAGCTTTCTTT | TRBJ1-1 | TRBV5-1 | - | -
CASSDRGGPQFF | TGTGCCAGCAGTGATCGGGGGGGGCCCCAGTTCTTC | TRBJ2-1 | TRBV6-4 | TRBD2 | few
CASSRPDAAETGRNEQFF | TGTGCCAGCAGCCGTCCCGACGCCGCCGAAACCGGGCGCAATGAGCAGTTCTTC | TRBJ2-1 | TRBV6-2/TRBV6-3 | - | few
CSVADGRDTQYF | TGCAGCGTTGCCGACGGCAGGGATACGCAGTATTTT | TRBJ2-3 | TRBV29-1 | - | many
CASSFPQRGTEAFF | TGTGCCAGCAGTTTCCCACAACGAGGCACTGAAGCTTTCTTT | TRBJ1-1 | TRBV12-3/TRBV12-4 | - | -
CASSSASGGADTQYF | TGTGCCAGCAGCTCGGCTAGCGGGGGTGCAGATACGCAGTATTTT | TRBJ2-3 | TRBV9 | TRBD2 | many
CASSRGGLNEQFF | TGTGCCAGCTCGCGGGGGGGCCTAAATGAGCAGTTCTTC | TRBJ2-1 | TRBV18 | TRBD2 | -
CASSGDRYTEAFF | TGTGCCAGCAGTGGGGACAGATACACTGAAGCTTTCTTT | TRBJ1-1 | TRBV12-3/TRBV12-4 | TRBD1 | -
CASKIGLQAFF | TGTGCCAGCAAGATCGGTCTTCAAGCTTTCTTT | TRBJ1-1 | TRBV12-3/TRBV12-4 | - | few
CASSLEIPSTQYF | TGTGCCAGCAGCTTAGAAATCCCGAGTACGCAGTATTTT | TRBJ2-3 | TRBV7-2 | - | few
CASRPGTSGPETQYF | TGTGCCAGCAGGCCCGGGACTAGCGGGCCCGAGACCCAGTACTTC | TRBJ2-5 | TRBV12-3/TRBV12-4 | TRBD2 | -
CSAGGGSTDTQYF | TGCAGTGCGGGGGGAGGGAGCACAGATACGCAGTATTTT | TRBJ2-3 | TRBV20-1 | TRBD2 | many
CSARDGAGGHHEQFF | TGCAGTGCTAGAGATGGTGCGGGGGGGCACCATGAGCAGTTCTTC | TRBJ2-1 | TRBV20-1 | TRBD2 | few
CSVGDGTYGYTF | TGCAGCGTTGGCGACGGAACTTATGGCTACACCTTC | TRBJ1-2 | TRBV29-1 | - | many
CASSRQYSYNEQFF | TGTGCCAGCAGCCGACAGTACTCCTACAATGAGCAGTTCTTC | TRBJ2-1 | TRBV5-6 | - | -
CASSPKLAGGYTQYF | TGTGCCAGCAGCCCCAAACTAGCGGGGGGATATACGCAGTATTTT | TRBJ2-3 | TRBV7-2 | TRBD2 | many
CASSFSGEAFF | TGTGCCAGCAGTTTTTCAGGAGAAGCTTTCTTT | TRBJ1-1 | TRBV12-3/TRBV12-4 | - | -
CASSGAAGALQETQYF | TGTGCCAGCAGCGGCGCGGCGGGAGCCCTACAAGAGACCCAGTACTTC | TRBJ2-5 | TRBV3-1 | TRBD2 | -
CSARDPRGGKNIQYF | TGCAGTGCTAGAGATCCCCGGGGAGGCAAAAACATTCAGTACTTC | TRBJ2-4 | TRBV20-1 | - | few
CASSSSPGQQETQYF | TGCGCCAGCAGCTCGTCGCCGGGACAGCAAGAGACCCAGTACTTC | TRBJ2-5 | TRBV5-1 | TRBD1 | few